The TCR beta chain under discussion was sequenced for a study of blood T cells in healthy people across ages. Whole-study findings and limits: CMV status of donors was not determined, possibly confounding expanded clonotype changes.

The authors drew around 9.3 milliliters of peripheral blood from each donor. Every sample had a minimum of 6 million PBMCs isolated. The authors ran a second PCR of 7 to 11 cycles using a sample-barcoded 5' primer and a J-beta primer mix. Each CDR3 protein gets one entry after TCRdb re-called the 5' RACE reads with MiXCR. The top ten hold roughly 7% of the sample, which has over a million distinct CDR3 sequences, 55% to 75% seen once. Germline V gives CDR1 SGHTA, CDR2 FQGNSA. The CDR3 loop spans 13 amino acids. V was shortened by 1 base and J by 5 bases, with 6 bases between the two germline ends. About this clonotype: The target antigen is unknown.

This TCR was sampled from a man aged 18 to 29 in good health. V gene TRBV7-2 combines with J gene TRBJ2-1; possible D gene TRBD1, 5 bases. Sample: blood. CDR3 bases: TGTGCCAGCAGCTTAGTAGGGGACAATGAGCAGTTCTTC. Translated: CASSLVGDNEQFF.